This T cell receptor beta chain was observed in a study of T-cell memory formation after mild COVID-19 (dated by TCRdb to about 2021). Broadly, across the study: Most TCR sequence clusters were specific to one of the two donors. Longitudinal TCRalpha and TCRbeta repertoire sequencing tracked T-cell clones expanding and contracting after mild COVID-19 in two donors. The cohort comprised two young, previously healthy adult volunteers, one female and one male. Overall study results and their limits: Clones that contracted from day 15 to 85 showed balanced CD4/CD8 phenotypes, whereas a second wave of clones that expanded from day 15 to 37 leaned towards CD4+. Contracting CD4+ clones turned up mainly in the CM and EM memory subsets, whereas EMRA was where CD8+ clones were enriched. SARS-CoV-2 specificity of the second-wave clones peaking on day 37 was not confirmed. Only a couple of mild cases were covered in the study, and larger cohorts including severe cases with pre-infection samples were considered necessary. Some responding clones were detected in pre-infection memory, which suggested that pre-existing cross-reactive memory T cells had joined the SARS-CoV-2 response.

Ficoll-Paque density gradient centrifugation was the method used to isolate PBMCs. This clonotype has a handful of counts. Its antigen is currently not known. Per-nucleotide qualities are absent, and no much larger clonotype sits a single base away. The sequencer listed for this sample is Illumina NovaSeq 6000. cDNA libraries for TCRalpha and TCRbeta were prepared by 5'RACE using constant-segment primers, with sample barcodes and unique molecular identifiers added. RNA was extracted from every sample with Trizol reagent. Libraries were amplified in two PCR steps, with a second sample barcode and Illumina TruSeq adapters added in the second step. The libraries were sequenced on an Illumina NovaSeq using 2 x 150 bp paired-end reads. The authors processed their data as follows. The reads were demultiplexed and collapsed into UMI-guided consensus sequences using migec v1.2.7. Using mixcr v2.1.11, the UMI consensuses were aligned to TRA and TRB V and J templates and assembled into clonotypes. A clonotype was counted as expanded or contracted only when both edgeR and NoisET called the clonotype significant, with the noise models trained on biological replicates. For edgeR calls, the cutoffs were a false discovery rate-adjusted p below 0.01 and a log2 fold-change threshold of 1. As an exploratory analysis of dynamics, max-normalized trajectories of the 1000 most abundant clonotypes were examined by PCA with hierarchical clustering. Each responding clone was given a CD4 or CD8 phenotype based on the CD4+ and CD8+ repertoires, which had been sequenced separately. Using fastp at Q25 and MiXCR, TCRdb reprocessed the public reads and kept productive beta chains. Rows matching on CDR3 protein sequence are summarized as one entry with the most common DNA and genes. What appears here as the V and J calls and clone size reflects TCRdb's work, not the paper's. This sample lists 180,000 or so distinct CDR3 sequences; around a tenth were detected once. Approximately 3.4% of the sample is in the top ten clones.

Sequenced material: PBMCs or a T cell subset sorted from them (not recorded which). This clonotype was sampled from a young man who had mild COVID-19 (a few samples of this study predate the infection). The sample titles of this study are shuffled in the database, so cell type and time point are left out; the donor was told from shared clones.

The DNA sequence is given as TGCGCCAGCAGCCAACTCGTCGGAAGGAAAGATACGCAGTATTTT. It encodes CASSQLVGRKDTQYF. The sequence links TRBV4-3 to TRBJ2-3, with no reliable assignment of the D segment. The germline V gene encodes CDR1 LGHNA and CDR2 YSLEER. V gives up 2 bases and J gives up 5 bases, and the segment between their germline ends measures 14 bases. The CDR3 numbers 15 residues from cysteine through phenylalanine. The kept DNA is CDR3 alone, 45 bases in frame from the first base.